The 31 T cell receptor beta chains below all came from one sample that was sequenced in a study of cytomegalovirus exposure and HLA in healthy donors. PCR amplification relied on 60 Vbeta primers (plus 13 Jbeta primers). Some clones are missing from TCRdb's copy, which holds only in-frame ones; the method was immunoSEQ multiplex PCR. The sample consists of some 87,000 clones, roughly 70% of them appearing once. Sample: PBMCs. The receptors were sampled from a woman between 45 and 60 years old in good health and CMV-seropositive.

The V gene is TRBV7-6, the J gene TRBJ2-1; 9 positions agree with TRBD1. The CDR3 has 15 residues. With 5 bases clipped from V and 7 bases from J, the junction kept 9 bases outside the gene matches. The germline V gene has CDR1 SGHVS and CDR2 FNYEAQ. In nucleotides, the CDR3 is TGTGCCAGCAGCCCCAGTCCGGGACAGGGTAATGAGCAGTTCTTC. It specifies CASSPSPGQGNEQFF.

The CDR3 region has the DNA TGTGCCAGCAGTACAGGGGGCGCTGGCACAGATACGCAGTATTTT. Residues: CASSTGGAGTDTQYF. The chain uses TRBV9 and TRBJ2-3; 9 bases are a match to TRBD1. The germline CDR1 and CDR2 sequences are SGDLS and YYNGEE. This CDR3 contains 15 residues. J was trimmed by 1 base and V by 5 bases; bases with no gene match: 5.

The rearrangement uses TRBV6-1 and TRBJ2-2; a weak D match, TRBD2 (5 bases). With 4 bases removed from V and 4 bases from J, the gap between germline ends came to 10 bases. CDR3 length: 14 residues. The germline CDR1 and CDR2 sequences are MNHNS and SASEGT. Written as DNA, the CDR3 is TGTGCCAGCAGTGGAGGACTCCCCACCGGGGAGCTGTTTTTT. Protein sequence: CASSGGLPTGELFF.

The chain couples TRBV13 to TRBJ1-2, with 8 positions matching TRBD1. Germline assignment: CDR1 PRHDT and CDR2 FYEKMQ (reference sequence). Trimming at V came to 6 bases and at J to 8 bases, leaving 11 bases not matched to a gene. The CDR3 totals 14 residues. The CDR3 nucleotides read TGTGCCAGCAGTTCACAGGGGGACCCTTCCGGCTACACCTTC. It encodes CASSSQGDPSGYTF.

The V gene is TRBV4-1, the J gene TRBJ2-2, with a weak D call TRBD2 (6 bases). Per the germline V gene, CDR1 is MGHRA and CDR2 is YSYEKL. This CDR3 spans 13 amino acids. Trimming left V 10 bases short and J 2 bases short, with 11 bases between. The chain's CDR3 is CATRGRNTGELFF. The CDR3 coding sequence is TGCGCCACCCGGGGGAGAAACACCGGGGAGCTGTTTTTT.

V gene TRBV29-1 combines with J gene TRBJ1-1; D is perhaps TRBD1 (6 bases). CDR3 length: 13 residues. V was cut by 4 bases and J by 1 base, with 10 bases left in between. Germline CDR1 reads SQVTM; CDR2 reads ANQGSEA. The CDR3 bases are TGCAGCGTTGCCACGACAGGGAACACTGAAGCTTTCTTT. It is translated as CSVATTGNTEAFF.

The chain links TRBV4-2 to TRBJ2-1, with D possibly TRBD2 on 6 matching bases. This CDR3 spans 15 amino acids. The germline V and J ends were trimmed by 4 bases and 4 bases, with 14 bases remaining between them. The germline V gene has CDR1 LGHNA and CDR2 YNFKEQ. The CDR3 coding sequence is TGTGCCAGCAGCCCCAAAGGGGACTTTTACAATGAGCAGTTCTTC. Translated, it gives CASSPKGDFYNEQFF.

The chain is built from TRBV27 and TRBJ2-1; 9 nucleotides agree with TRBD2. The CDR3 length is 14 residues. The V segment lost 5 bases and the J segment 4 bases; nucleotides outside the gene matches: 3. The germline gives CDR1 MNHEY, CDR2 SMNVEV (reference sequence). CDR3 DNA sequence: TGTGCCAGCAGTCCTGGACTAGCGTACAATGAGCAGTTCTTC. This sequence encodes CASSPGLAYNEQFF.

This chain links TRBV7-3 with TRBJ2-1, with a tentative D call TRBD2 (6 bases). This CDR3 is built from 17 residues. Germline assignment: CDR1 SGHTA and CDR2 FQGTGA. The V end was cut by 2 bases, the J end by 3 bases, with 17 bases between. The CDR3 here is CASSLGFRDWDYNEQFF. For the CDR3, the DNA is TGTGCCAGCAGCTTAGGGTTCCGGGACTGGGACTACAATGAGCAGTTCTTC. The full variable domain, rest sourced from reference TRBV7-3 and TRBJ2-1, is GAGVSQTPSNKVTEKGKYVELRCDPISGHTALYWYRQSLGQGPEFLIYFQGTGAADDSGLPNDRFFAVRPEGSVSTLKIQRTERGDSAVYLCASSLGFRDWDYNEQFFGPGTRLTVL.

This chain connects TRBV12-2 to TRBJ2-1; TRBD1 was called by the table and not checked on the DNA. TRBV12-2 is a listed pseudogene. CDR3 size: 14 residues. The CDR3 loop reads CALAPGQGGNEQFF. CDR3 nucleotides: TGTGCTTTAGCCCCGGGACAGGGGGGCAATGAGCAGTTCTTC.

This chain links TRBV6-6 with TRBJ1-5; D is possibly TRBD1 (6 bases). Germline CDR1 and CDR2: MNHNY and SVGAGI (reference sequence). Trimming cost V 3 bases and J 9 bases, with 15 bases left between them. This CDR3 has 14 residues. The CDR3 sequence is CASSYVDSPGPQHF. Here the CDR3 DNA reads TGTGCCAGCAGTTATGTGGACAGTCCTGGGCCCCAGCATTTT.

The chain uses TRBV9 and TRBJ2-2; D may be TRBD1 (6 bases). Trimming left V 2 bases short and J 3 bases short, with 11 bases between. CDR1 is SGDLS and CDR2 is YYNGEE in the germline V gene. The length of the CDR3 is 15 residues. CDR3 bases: TGTGCCAGCAGCGTCCAGGGGCCTGACACCGGGGAGCTGTTTTTT. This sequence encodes CASSVQGPDTGELFF.

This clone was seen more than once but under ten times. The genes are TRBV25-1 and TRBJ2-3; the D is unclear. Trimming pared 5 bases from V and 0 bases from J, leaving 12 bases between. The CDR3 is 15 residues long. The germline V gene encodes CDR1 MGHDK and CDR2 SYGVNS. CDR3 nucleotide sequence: TGTGCCAGCAGTTTCCATAGAGCAAGCACAGATACGCAGTATTTT. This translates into CASSFHRASTDTQYF.

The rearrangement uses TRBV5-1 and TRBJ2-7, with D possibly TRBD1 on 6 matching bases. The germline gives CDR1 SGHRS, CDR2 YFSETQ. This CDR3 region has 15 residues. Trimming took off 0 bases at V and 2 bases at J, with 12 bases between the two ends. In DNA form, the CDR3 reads TGCGCCAGCAGCTTGGACATAGGGACAACCTACGAGCAGTACTTC. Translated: CASSLDIGTTYEQYF.

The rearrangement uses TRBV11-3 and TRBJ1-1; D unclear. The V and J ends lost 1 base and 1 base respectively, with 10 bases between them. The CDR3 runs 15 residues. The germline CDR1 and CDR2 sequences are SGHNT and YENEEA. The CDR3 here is CASSLAGEGNTEAFF. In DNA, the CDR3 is TGTGCCAGCAGCTTAGCCGGGGAGGGGAACACTGAAGCTTTCTTT.

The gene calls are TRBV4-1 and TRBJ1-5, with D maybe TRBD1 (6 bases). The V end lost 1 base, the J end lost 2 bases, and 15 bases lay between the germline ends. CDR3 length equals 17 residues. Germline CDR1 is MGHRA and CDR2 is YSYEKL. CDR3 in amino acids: CASSQANLGGGNQPQHF. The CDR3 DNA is TGCGCCAGCAGCCAAGCTAATCTTGGGGGCGGCAATCAGCCCCAGCATTTT.

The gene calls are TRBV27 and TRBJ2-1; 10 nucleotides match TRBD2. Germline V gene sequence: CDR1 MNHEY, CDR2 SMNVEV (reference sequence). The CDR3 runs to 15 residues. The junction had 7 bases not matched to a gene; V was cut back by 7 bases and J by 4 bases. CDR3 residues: CASTRGLAVYNEQFF. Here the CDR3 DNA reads TGTGCCAGCACCAGAGGACTAGCGGTTTACAATGAGCAGTTCTTC.

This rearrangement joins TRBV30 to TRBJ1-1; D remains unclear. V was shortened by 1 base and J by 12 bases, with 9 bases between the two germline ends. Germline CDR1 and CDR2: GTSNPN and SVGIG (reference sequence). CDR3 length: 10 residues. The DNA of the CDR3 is TGTGCCTGGAGTGGTCCTCGTCCTTTCTTT. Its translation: CAWSGPRPFF.

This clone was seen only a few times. The CDR3 nucleotides read TGTGCCAGCAGCCAATCGGCTTATTCAGCGACCGACAATGAGCAGTTCTTC. Encoded protein: CASSQSAYSATDNEQFF. The chain has TRBV16 and TRBJ2-1, with D unresolved. The germline gives CDR1 KGHSY, CDR2 FQNENV. The CDR3 covers 17 residues. Trimming cost V 0 bases and J 5 bases, with 17 bases left between them.

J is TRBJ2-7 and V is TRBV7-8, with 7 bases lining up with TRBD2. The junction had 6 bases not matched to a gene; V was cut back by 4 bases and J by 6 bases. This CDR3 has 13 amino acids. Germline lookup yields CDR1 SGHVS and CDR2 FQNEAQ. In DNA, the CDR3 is TGTGCCAGCAGCTCCCGGACTAGTGCCGAGCAGTACTTC. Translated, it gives CASSSRTSAEQYF.

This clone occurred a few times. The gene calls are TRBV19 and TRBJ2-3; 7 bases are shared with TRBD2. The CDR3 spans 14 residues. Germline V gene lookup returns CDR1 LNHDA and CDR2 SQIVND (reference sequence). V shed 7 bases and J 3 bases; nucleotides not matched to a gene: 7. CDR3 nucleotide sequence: TGTGCCAGTAAGGGCGGGAGCAAAACAGATACGCAGTATTTT. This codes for CASKGGSKTDTQYF. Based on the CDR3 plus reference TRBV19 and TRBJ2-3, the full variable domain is DGGITQSPKYLFRKEGQNVTLSCEQNLNHDAMYWYRQDPGQGLRLIYYSQIVNDFQKGDIAEGYSVSREKKESFPLTVTSAQKNPTAFYLCASKGGSKTDTQYFGPGTRLTVL.

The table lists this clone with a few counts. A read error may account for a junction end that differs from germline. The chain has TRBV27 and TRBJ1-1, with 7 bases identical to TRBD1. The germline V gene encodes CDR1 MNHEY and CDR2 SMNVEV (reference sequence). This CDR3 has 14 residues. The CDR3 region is CASSALTGNSEAFF. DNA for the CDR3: TGTGCCAGCAGCGCCCTGACAGGGAACTCTGAAGCTTTCTTT.

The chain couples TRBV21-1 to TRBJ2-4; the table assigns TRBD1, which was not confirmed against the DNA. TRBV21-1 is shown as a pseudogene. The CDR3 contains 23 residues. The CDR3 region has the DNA TGTGCCAGCAGCAAAGAACCCCTCGCCCTTTTCGCCGGGACACAGGAAGCCAAAAACATTCAGTACTTC. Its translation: CASSKEPLALFAGTQEAKNIQYF.

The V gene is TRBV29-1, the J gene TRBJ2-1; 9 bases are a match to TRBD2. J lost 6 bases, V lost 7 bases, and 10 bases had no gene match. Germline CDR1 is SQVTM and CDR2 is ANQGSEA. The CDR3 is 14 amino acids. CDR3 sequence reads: CSGKLAGRGNEQFF. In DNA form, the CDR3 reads TGCAGCGGCAAACTAGCGGGTCGTGGCAATGAGCAGTTCTTC.

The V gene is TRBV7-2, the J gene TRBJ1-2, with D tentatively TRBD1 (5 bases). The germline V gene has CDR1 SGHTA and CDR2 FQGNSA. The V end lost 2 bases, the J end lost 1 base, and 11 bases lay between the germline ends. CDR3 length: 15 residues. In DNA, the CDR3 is TGTGCCAGCAGCTTATACACAGGCATTAACTATGGCTACACCTTC. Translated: CASSLYTGINYGYTF.

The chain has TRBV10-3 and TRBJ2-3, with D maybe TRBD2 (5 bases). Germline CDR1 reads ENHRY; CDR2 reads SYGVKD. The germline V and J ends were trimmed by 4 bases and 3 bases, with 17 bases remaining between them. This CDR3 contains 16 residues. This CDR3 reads CAISATAGGNTDTQYF. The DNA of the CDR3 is TGTGCCATCAGTGCGACGGCGGGCGGAAATACAGATACGCAGTATTTT.

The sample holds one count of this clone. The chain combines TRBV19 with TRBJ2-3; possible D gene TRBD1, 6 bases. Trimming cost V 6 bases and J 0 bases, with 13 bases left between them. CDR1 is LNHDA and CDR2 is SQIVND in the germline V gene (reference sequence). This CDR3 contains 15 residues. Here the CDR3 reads CASSNQQGSTDTQYF. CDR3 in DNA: TGTGCCAGTAGCAATCAACAGGGTAGCACAGATACGCAGTATTTT.

This chain's CDR3 is CASRIGGPGDTQYF. In DNA, the CDR3 is TGTGCCAGCAGGATTGGAGGGCCGGGAGATACGCAGTATTTT. The rearrangement links TRBV7-9 to TRBJ2-3; a possible D gene is TRBD2 (6 bases). Trimming cost V 6 bases and J 5 bases, with 15 bases left between them. This CDR3 region has 14 residues. The V gene's germline CDR1 is SEHNR and CDR2 FQNEAQ (reference sequence).

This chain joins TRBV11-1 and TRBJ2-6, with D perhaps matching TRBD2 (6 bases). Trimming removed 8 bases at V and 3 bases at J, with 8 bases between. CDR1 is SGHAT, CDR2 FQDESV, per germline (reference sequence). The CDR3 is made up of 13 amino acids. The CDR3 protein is CASGRSGANVLTF. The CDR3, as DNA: TGTGCCAGCGGGAGGAGTGGGGCCAACGTCCTGACTTTC. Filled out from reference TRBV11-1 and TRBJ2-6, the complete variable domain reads EAEVAQSPRYKITEKSQAVAFWCDPISGHATLYWYRQILGQGPELLVQFQDESVVDDSQLPKDRFSAERLKGVDSTLKIQPAELGDSAMYLCASGRSGANVLTFGAGSRLTVL.

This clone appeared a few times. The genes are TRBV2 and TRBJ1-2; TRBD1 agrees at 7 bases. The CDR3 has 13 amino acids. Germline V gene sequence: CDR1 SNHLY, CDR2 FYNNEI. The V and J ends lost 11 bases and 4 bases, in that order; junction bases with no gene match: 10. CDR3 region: CAESTGAAYGYTF. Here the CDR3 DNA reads TGTGCCGAGAGTACAGGGGCCGCCTATGGCTACACCTTC.

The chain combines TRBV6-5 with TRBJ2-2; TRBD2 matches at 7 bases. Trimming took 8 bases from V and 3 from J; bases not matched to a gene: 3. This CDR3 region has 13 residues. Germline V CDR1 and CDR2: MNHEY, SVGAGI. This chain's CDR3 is CASGRVDTGELFF. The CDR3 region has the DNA TGTGCCAGCGGGAGGGTCGACACCGGGGAGCTGTTTTTT.